The TCR beta chain under discussion was sequenced for a study of memory CD4+ T cells and cytomegalovirus serostatus (dated by TCRdb to about 2019). Some background on the complete study: The cohort comprised around 35 healthy Belgian adults, 9 CMV seropositive and some 24 CMV seronegative. To replicate a published TCR-based CMV serostatus classifier, the study sequenced CD4+ memory TCRbeta repertoires from a Belgian cohort whose cytomegalovirus serostatus was known.

Genomic DNA was extracted from sorted cells with the Quick-DNA Microprep Kit. Amplification of TCRbeta DNA was done with the immunoSEQ hsTCRbeta kit, following the protocol from the manufacturer. An Illumina MiSeq instrument was used to sequence the TCRbeta libraries. Concerning the study's data processing: After out-of-frame sequences were removed, 2,204,828 distinct TCRbeta sequences remained, averaging about 67,000 per individual. Each individual was scored according to the count of roughly 170 previously reported CMV-associated TCRbeta sequences and the total productive distinct TCRbeta count. A beta-binomial model was reimplemented in Python, and scikit-learn random forests with default parameters were trained on US cohort data. On the Belgian cohort, classifier performance was reported as the median AUC, along with percentile confidence intervals, across 10,000 bootstrap iterations. What TCRdb holds here is the immuneACCESS table cut down to in-frame rearrangements. Part of the clones is not present; checked against another copy, under half of the missing clones reflect an unresolved V gene, and the others are unexplained. From that table come the V and J calls and clone size; the DNA was used to work out D and trimming. Here the sample has 61,000 or so clones; about three quarters occur a single time. 0.53% of the sample is in the top ten clones.

V gives up 6 bases and J gives up 3 bases, and the segment between their germline ends measures 18 bases. Taken from the germline V gene, the CDR1 and CDR2 loops are SGDLS and YYNGEE. Reading from cysteine to phenylalanine, the CDR3 counts 15 amino acids. Only the CDR3 DNA is retained, 45 bases long and in frame from the first base. About this clone itself: The antigen this receptor binds is unknown. No clone much larger than this one lies a single base away; base qualities are absent.

A FACSAria II was used to sort memory CD4+ T cells, defined as single viable CD3+CD4+CD8-CD45RO+ cells. CMV serostatus was determined with a Roche Elecsys assay detecting serum IgG against CMV pp150, pp28, p38 and p52. After thawing, total CD4+ T cells were enriched by positive selection with CD4 magnetic microbeads. The samples came from a different study that was designed specifically to examine the CD4+ T cell memory repertoire. Following standard operating procedures, peripheral blood mononuclear cells were isolated and cryopreserved, while serum was kept at -80 degrees C. The staining relied on CD3-PerCP (BW264/56), CD4-APC (RPA-T4), CD45RO-PE (UCHT1) and CD8-Pacific Orange (3B5) antibodies, and Sytox blue was used to exclude non-viable cells. On the study overall, not on this receptor specifically: For CMV serostatus prediction, a median bootstrapped AUC of approximately 0.95 was reached with the original framework, and a median bootstrapped AUC of around 0.9 was reached with a US-trained random forest. Results were interpreted as suggesting that the CMV-associated TCR signature is largely present in the CD4+ memory repertoire. Of over 150 previously reported CMV-associated TCRbeta sequences, 55 to 75 appeared in the CD4+ memory repertoires, each in one to five individuals. On the Belgian cohort, the classifier based on the original framework reached a median bootstrapped AUC of roughly 0.94, with a 95% CI of 0.76-1.00. Only CD4+CD45RO+ memory cells were sequenced, in contrast to the original study, in which naive and memory CD4+ and CD8+ populations were covered.

The chain couples TRBV9 to TRBJ1-1; the D gene is perhaps TRBD1, from 6 matching bases. Sequenced sample: memory CD4+ T cells from blood. The receptor comes from an adult in good health and CMV-seronegative. Some clones in this sample may be carry-over from other donors' samples. The CDR3 region: CASTPDGGPDTEAFF. The sequenced DNA is TGTGCCAGCACCCCAGACGGGGGGCCGGACACTGAAGCTTTCTTT.